The entry below describes one TCR beta chain. The target of this receptor is not known. Base qualities are not provided; no much larger clone lies one nucleotide away. This sample was included in a study of vaccination effects on CD4 cells after COVID-19 (dated by TCRdb to between 2021 and 2023). About the investigation overall: Each participant received two doses of an mRNA SARS-CoV-2 vaccine, either BNT162b2 or mRNA-1273. The full study included fewer than eleven COVID-19 convalescent patients and several SARS-CoV-2-naive healthy vaccine recipients. The Oncomine TCR Beta short-read assay on an Illumina iSeq 100 was used to sequence cultures from other donors in the study. The study compared SARS-CoV-2 spike-specific CD4+ TCR repertoires before and after mRNA vaccination in COVID-19 convalescent patients and infection-naive vaccine recipients.

Beyond this particular receptor, the publication reports: The study was limited by a small number of convalescent patients, and early post-infection timepoints were lacking. Clones induced by infection and clones induced by vaccination both contracted markedly at late timepoints after vaccination, which fits with T cell responses waning over time. In healthy vaccine recipients, vaccine-induced clones were almost all SARS-CoV-2 mono-reactive, with only 1 of 255 cross-reactive with common cold coronaviruses.

The CDR3, from cysteine to phenylalanine, totals 14 residues. Of all the DNA, just the CDR3 is kept, 42 bases in frame from base 1. Reading the germline V gene (reference sequence) gives CDR1 SEHNR and CDR2 FQNEAQ. Trimming takes 5 bases off V and 13 bases off J; junction bases not matched to a gene: 14. The library was produced with the immunoSEQ multiplex PCR assay. DNA from the cultured and isolated CD4+ T cells underwent TCR beta CDR3 sequencing. From the authors' description of their analysis: Non-productive TCR sequences were removed and reads were trimmed to the CDR3 region, keeping CDR3s of at least 7 amino acids. Antigen-specific clonotypes were identified with the MANAFEST web app by comparing expansion in peptide wells against reference cultures. To be called positive, a clone needed expansion at FDR<0.05 compared with the reference and with all other wells, an odds ratio greater than 5, and a frequency greater than 0.1% in two replicate wells. Clonotypes significantly expanded in SARS-CoV-2 spike wells and in at least one common cold coronavirus spike condition were defined as cross-reactive. Levenshtein distance calculated with the stringdist R package was used to assess CDR3 similarity, and unrooted trees were constructed with ape in R 3.6.1. TCRdb took this table from immuneACCESS and kept in-frame rearrangements with V and J called. Such tables lack part of the clones; where checked against another copy, unresolved V genes explain under half of the gap, and the rest is unexplained. For V, J and clone size, that table is used; D and trimming come from the DNA. This sample holds about 43,000 clones; around 77% were observed only once. Of the sample, 10% to 11% is held by the ten largest clones.

In the ViraFEST assay, PBMC were stimulated with viral peptide pools, and antigen-specific CD4+ T cell clonotypes were then identified by expansion using TCR sequencing. After around eleven days of culture, CD4+ T cells were isolated with the EasySep CD4+ T cell isolation kit. Negative nucleocapsid antibody results before and after vaccination confirmed that the healthy vaccine recipients had no prior SARS-CoV-2 infection. Some 2 million PBMC per well were cultured in IMDM with approximately 5% human AB serum, 10 IU/ml IL-2 and gentamicin, plus 10 ug/ml peptides. Half of the culture medium was replaced with fresh IL-2-containing medium on days 3 and 7. Unless otherwise noted, each peptide stimulation condition was cultured in triplicate wells. PBMC were separated from whole blood using Ficoll-Paque Plus gradient centrifugation and were then either cryopreserved at -140C or used fresh. Overlapping peptide pools spanned the spike proteins of SARS-CoV-2 and the common cold coronaviruses HCoV-NL63, HCoV-OC43 and HCoV-229E. The QIAamp micro DNA kit was used to extract genomic DNA from the cultured CD4+ T cells.

The chain is assembled from TRBV7-9 and TRBJ2-3; 8 bases in the junction line up with TRBD2. Sequencing used CD4+ T cells from PBMCs cultured with SARS-CoV-2 spike peptides, obtained before COVID-19 vaccination. This specimen's cell subset or site label, per the study, means: SARS-CoV-2 spike overlapping peptide pool stimulation. The origin of this receptor is a human donor who received a COVID-19 vaccine. The CDR3 amino acid sequence is: CASSLPGGGAWEYF. In nucleotides, the sequence is TGTGCCAGCAGCCTCCCGGGGGGGGGCGCGTGGGAGTATTTT.